This record concerns one T cell receptor beta chain sequence. Its target is not known. TCRdb's copy holds only in-frame clones and misses some; the assay was immunoSEQ multiplex PCR. Found here are approximately 56,000 clones, more than 75% of them singletons; the top ten hold under 2%. The germline V gene has CDR1 SGHAT and CDR2 FQNNGV. V was shortened by 5 bases and J by 2 bases, with 15 bases between the two germline ends. This CDR3 contains 15 residues. This sample was taken from a study of OX40 agonist ivuxolimab in advanced cancers. Study at large: The dose of intravenous ivuxolimab that patients received every 2 weeks ranged from 0.01 to 10 mg/kg. Dose-escalation subjects each had hepatocellular carcinoma, melanoma, renal cell or head and neck cancer. Allowance was made for prior anti-PD-1, anti-PD-L1 or anti-CTLA-4 therapy, and about 40% had some. Study-wide results and limits: On average, CD8+ T cells showed a greater number of expanded clones than CD4+.

The genes are TRBV11-2 and TRBJ2-5; no definite D call. The input for sequencing was CD4+ or CD8+ T cells sorted from blood, taken in a trial of the OX40 agonist ivuxolimab. The receptor was derived from an adult with an advanced solid tumor such as melanoma, head and neck, liver or kidney cancer. CDR3 in amino acids: CASSNRPETQETQYF. In nucleotides, the CDR3 is TGTGCCAGCAGCAACCGACCGGAGACGCAAGAGACCCAGTACTTC.